One T cell receptor (beta chain) is described in this entry. V lost 0 bases and J lost 6, with 4 bases in between. From germline, CDR1 is SGHDT and CDR2 YYEEEE. The CDR3 runs 11 residues. These data come from a study of blood T cell repertoires in COVID-19. Study in general: Nucleic acid was either cDNA or gDNA, and it came from T cells, B-cell-depleted T cells, or PBMCs.

Living in about two dozen US areas, the participants were between roughly 18 and 89 years of age. Exposed enrollees encountered a COVID-19 case at some point within 2 weeks before study entry. Per the original data handling: Estimates of nucleated cell counts were drawn from the amplification of reference gene primers. The assay was immunoSEQ multiplex PCR, and TCRdb's table has in-frame clones only and misses some. The D gene and trimming were derived from the DNA, and the V and J assignments and clone size from that table. The data contain over 200,000 clones, approximately 89% of them singletons.

Sequenced input: PBMCs or T cells enriched from blood (not recorded which). The TCR sequence derives from a woman in her twenties or thirties who had been exposed to COVID-19. The chain is built from TRBV5-6 and TRBJ2-7; D is unresolved. The DNA for the CDR3 is TGTGCCAGCAGCTTGGTAGCCGAGCAGTACTTC. This codes for CASSLVAEQYF. The full variable domain, in which reference TRBV5-6 and TRBJ2-7 provide the parts outside the CDR3, is DAGVTQSPTHLIKTRGQQVTLRCSPKSGHDTVSWYQQALGQGPQFIFQYYEEEERQRGNFPDRFSGHQFPNYSSELNVNALLLGDSALYLCASSLVAEQYFGPGTRLTVT.